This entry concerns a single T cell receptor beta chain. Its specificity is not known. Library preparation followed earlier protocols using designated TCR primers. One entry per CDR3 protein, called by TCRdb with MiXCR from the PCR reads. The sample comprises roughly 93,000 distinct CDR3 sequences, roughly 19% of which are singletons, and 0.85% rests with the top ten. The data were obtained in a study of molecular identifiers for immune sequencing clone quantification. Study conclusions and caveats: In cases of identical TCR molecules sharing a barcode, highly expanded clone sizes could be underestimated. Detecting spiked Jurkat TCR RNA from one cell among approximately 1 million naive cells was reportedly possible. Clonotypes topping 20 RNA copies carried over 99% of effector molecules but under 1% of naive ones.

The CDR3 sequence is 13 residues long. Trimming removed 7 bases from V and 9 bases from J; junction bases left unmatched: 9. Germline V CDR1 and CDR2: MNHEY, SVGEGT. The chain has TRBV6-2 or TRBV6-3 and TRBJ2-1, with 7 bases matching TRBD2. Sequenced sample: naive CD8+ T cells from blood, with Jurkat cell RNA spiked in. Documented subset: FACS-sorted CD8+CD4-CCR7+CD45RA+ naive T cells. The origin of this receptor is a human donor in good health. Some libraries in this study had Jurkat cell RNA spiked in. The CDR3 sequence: CASTRTSSGEQFF. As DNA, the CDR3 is TGTGCCAGCACCCGGACTAGTTCCGGTGAGCAGTTCTTC.